Below are 26 T cell receptor beta chains sequenced from a single sample in a study of cytotoxic CD8 clonotypes in ibrutinib-treated CLL. Method: immunoSEQ multiplex PCR; TCRdb's copy keeps in-frame clones and lacks some. Of 35,000 to 50,000 clones listed, about 70% are singletons. The source was PBMCs, collected at disease progression, from a patient treated with ibrutinib. These receptors were obtained from a human donor with chronic lymphocytic leukemia.

The chain recombines TRBV29-1 with TRBJ1-5; 7 bases line up with TRBD1. J was trimmed by 6 bases and V by 6 bases; bases with no gene match: 5. The CDR3 consists of 12 residues. CDR1 and CDR2 (germline): SQVTM, ANQGSEA. CDR3 region: CSVGTEGQPQHF. For the CDR3, the DNA is TGCAGCGTAGGGACAGAGGGTCAGCCCCAGCATTTT.

This rearrangement joins TRBV28 to TRBJ2-5, with D uncertain. The CDR3 has 14 amino acids. V gave up 2 bases and J gave up 5 bases, with 12 bases separating them. Germline V CDR1 and CDR2: MDHEN, SYDVKM. CDR3 bases: TGTGCCAGCAGTTTACGCCTGAGGTGGGAGACCCAGTACTTC. As protein: CASSLRLRWETQYF. Combining the CDR3 with reference TRBV28 and TRBJ2-5 gives the whole variable domain DVKVTQSSRYLVKRTGEKVFLECVQDMDHENMFWYRQDPGLGLRLIYFSYDVKMKEKGDIPEGYSVSREKKERFSLILESASTNQTSMYLCASSLRLRWETQYFGPGTRLLVL.

By share of the sample, this clone is medium-sized. The chain links TRBV5-5 to TRBJ2-4; 8 positions match TRBD1. V gave up 4 bases and J gave up 0 bases; unmatched junction bases: 6. This CDR3 region has 16 residues. Germline V gene sequence: CDR1 SGHKS, CDR2 YYEKEE (reference sequence). The CDR3 DNA reads TGTGCCAGCAGCCCGGACAGGGTGAAAGCCAAAAACATTCAGTACTTC. Translation: CASSPDRVKAKNIQYF.

V is TRBV7-6 and J is TRBJ2-1; the match to TRBD2 covers 8 bases. The CDR3 consists of 15 residues. Germline CDR1 is SGHVS and CDR2 is FNYEAQ. The J segment lost 3 bases and the V segment lost 5 bases, leaving 6 bases of the junction unmatched. CDR3 amino acids: CASSGGLAYYNEQFF. The DNA of the CDR3 is TGTGCCAGCAGCGGAGGACTAGCCTACTACAATGAGCAGTTCTTC. The variable domain in full, with the rest retrieved from reference TRBV7-6 and TRBJ2-1, is GAGVSQSPRYKVTKRGQDVALRCDPISGHVSLYWYRQALGQGPEFLTYFNYEAQQDKSGLPNDRFSAERPEGSISTLTIQRTEQRDSAMYRCASSGGLAYYNEQFFGPGTRLTVL.

This clone was picked up a small number of times. The genes are TRBV6-5 and TRBJ2-3; D may be TRBD1 (5 bases). This CDR3 has 13 amino acids. With 0 bases removed from V and 8 bases from J, the gap between germline ends came to 9 bases. Germline values: CDR1 MNHEY, CDR2 SVGAGI. In nucleotides, the CDR3 is TGTGCCAGCAGTTACTCTGACAGTGGTACGCAGTATTTT. Protein product: CASSYSDSGTQYF.

This sequence joins TRBV28 and TRBJ2-3; perhaps D is TRBD1 or TRBD2 (5 bases each). The CDR3 is 16 residues long. Germline assignment: CDR1 MDHEN and CDR2 SYDVKM. V lost 3 bases, J lost 1 base, and 14 bases lay in between. CDR3: CASSLNRGVGTDTQYF. CDR3 sequence (DNA): TGTGCCAGCAGTTTGAATCGAGGGGTCGGCACAGATACGCAGTATTTT.

The rearrangement uses TRBV10-3 and TRBJ2-7; no firm D call. V gave up 7 bases and J gave up 2 bases, with 15 bases separating them. This CDR3 is built from 14 residues. Germline lookup yields CDR1 ENHRY and CDR2 SYGVKD. In nucleotides, the CDR3 is TGTGCCATCATGGAAAAGGTGAATACCTACGAGCAGTACTTC. This sequence encodes CAIMEKVNTYEQYF.

For this clone: At one boundary the junction diverges from the germline segment, which might be a read error. Here the CDR3 DNA reads TGCGCCAGCAGTTTGGTGGGGGCCGCTAACTATGGCTACACCTTC. Translated, it gives CASSLVGAANYGYTF. This chain connects TRBV5-1 to TRBJ1-2, with D perhaps TRBD1 (6 bases). The CDR3 runs to 15 residues. Germline V gene sequence: CDR1 SGHRS, CDR2 YFSETQ.

The V and J genes are TRBV10-3 and TRBJ2-1; TRBD2 matches at 10 bases. Per the germline V gene, CDR1 is ENHRY and CDR2 is SYGVKD. The trim removed 6 bases at V and 5 bases at J, leaving 4 bases unmatched. This CDR3 is 14 amino acids long. The CDR3 region has the DNA TGTGCCATCAGAGCGGGGGGGCTGGACAATGAGCAGTTCTTC. Translated: CAIRAGGLDNEQFF.

The count of this clone is one. The rearrangement links TRBV6-6 to TRBJ1-2, with 8 bases that match TRBD1. CDR3 length equals 15 residues. Trimming removed 7 bases from V and 3 bases from J; junction bases left unmatched: 10. The germline CDR1 and CDR2 sequences are MNHNY and SVGAGI (reference sequence). CDR3 sequence: CASTRFTGGDYGYTF. The CDR3 nucleotides are TGTGCCAGCACAAGATTCACAGGGGGGGACTATGGCTACACCTTC.

The J gene is TRBJ1-1, the V gene TRBV4-1, with TRBD1 identical over 8 bases. V was clipped by 8 bases and J by 3 bases; unmatched bases: 5. This CDR3 has 13 amino acids. Germline V gene lookup returns CDR1 MGHRA and CDR2 YSYEKL. In DNA, the CDR3 is TGCGCCAGCGCATGGACAGGGTACACTGAAGCTTTCTTT. Amino acids: CASAWTGYTEAFF.

The chain couples TRBV11-2 to TRBJ2-1, with TRBD2 matching over 11 bases. The germline gives CDR1 SGHAT, CDR2 FQNNGV. This CDR3 comprises 17 residues. Losses at the gene ends were 4 bases for V and 5 bases for J; bases not matched to a gene: 10. The CDR3 coding sequence is TGTGCCAGCAGCTCGGCCACCGGACTAGCGGGCGACAATGAGCAGTTCTTC. Translating gives CASSSATGLAGDNEQFF.

This clone was counted only a few times. The chain carries TRBV2 and TRBJ2-6, with D uncertain. CDR3 length: 16 residues. Germline CDR1 and CDR2: SNHLY and FYNNEI. The germline V and J ends were trimmed by 9 bases and 0 bases, with 15 bases remaining between them. In DNA, the CDR3 is TGTGCCAGTCGAGGACCGCTTCTCTCTGGGGCCAACGTCCTGACTTTC. Translated: CASRGPLLSGANVLTF.

The chain has TRBV29-1 and TRBJ2-3, with 12 bases lining up with TRBD2. The CDR3 is 13 residues long. CDR1 and CDR2 from the germline V gene are SQVTM and ANQGSEA. V shed 7 bases and J 6 bases; nucleotides not matched to a gene: 5. The CDR3 sequence is CSASGLAGDTQYF. The CDR3 DNA reads as TGCAGCGCGTCAGGACTAGCGGGGGATACGCAGTATTTT.

This sequence joins TRBV28 and TRBJ2-7; 11 bases match TRBD2. Germline V gene lookup returns CDR1 MDHEN and CDR2 SYDVKM. The CDR3 covers 14 residues. With 7 bases clipped from V and 2 bases from J, the junction kept 4 bases outside the gene matches. The CDR3 sequence is CASKRLAGPYEQYF. Here the CDR3 DNA reads TGTGCCAGCAAGAGACTAGCGGGGCCCTACGAGCAGTACTTC.

The chain uses TRBV7-8 and TRBJ2-2; 8 positions match TRBD1. V lost 5 bases, J lost 4 bases, and 6 bases stayed unmatched. Germline CDR1 is SGHVS and CDR2 is FQNEAQ. There are 15 residues in the CDR3. The CDR3: CASSPRTGSTGELFF. The CDR3 DNA sequence: TGTGCCAGCAGCCCTAGGACAGGGAGCACCGGGGAGCTGTTTTTT.

This sequence joins TRBV19 and TRBJ2-3; D uncertain. The V gene's germline CDR1 is LNHDA and CDR2 SQIVND (reference sequence). The CDR3 covers 13 residues. V was clipped by 4 bases and J by 6 bases, with 11 bases between them. This chain's CDR3 is CASSSSRMDTQYF. The CDR3 coding sequence is TGTGCCAGTAGTAGCAGCCGGATGGATACGCAGTATTTT.

This chain uses TRBV6-1 with TRBJ2-7; 7 bases line up with TRBD2. Germline lookup yields CDR1 MNHNS and CDR2 SASEGT. Unmatched junction bases numbered 2, after V lost 1 base and J lost 2 bases. CDR3 size: 14 residues. This CDR3 is CASSEGGGAYEQYF. CDR3 coding DNA: TGTGCCAGCAGTGAAGGGGGAGGGGCCTACGAGCAGTACTTC.

V usage is TRBV5-1 and J usage is TRBJ2-2; tentatively, D is TRBD1 or TRBD2 (5 bases each). The V end lost 4 bases, the J end lost 4 bases, and 8 bases lay between the germline ends. Germline V gives CDR1 SGHRS, CDR2 YFSETQ. The length of the CDR3 is 13 residues. CDR3 residues: CASSRDGTGELFF. CDR3 DNA sequence: TGCGCCAGCAGCCGGGACGGCACCGGGGAGCTGTTTTTT.

The chain couples TRBV10-1 to TRBJ2-3; maybe TRBD1 (5 bases). The CDR3 runs to 13 residues. The ends were cut back, 6 bases at V and 6 bases at J, with 13 bases in the middle. Looked up from germline, CDR1 is WNHNN and CDR2 is SYGVQD (reference sequence). The CDR3 DNA reads as TGCGCCAGCAGGCCGCAGGGTCGGGATACGCAGTATTTT. Its protein product is CASRPQGRDTQYF.

CDR3 nucleotide sequence: TGTGCCTGGAGTGTACCAGCGGGGACGAGGGATACGCAGTATTTT. This sequence encodes CAWSVPAGTRDTQYF. V usage is TRBV30 and J usage is TRBJ2-3; 7 positions agree with TRBD2. This CDR3 comprises 15 residues. CDR1 and CDR2 from the germline V gene are GTSNPN and SVGIG (reference sequence). With V trimmed by 0 bases and J by 6 bases, 9 bases remained unmatched.

This rearrangement joins TRBV25-1 to TRBJ2-5; no definite D call. The germline CDR1 and CDR2 sequences are MGHDK and SYGVNS. The V and J ends lost 5 bases and 1 base respectively, with 8 bases between them. The CDR3 totals 13 residues. This CDR3 is CASSLPGQETQYF. CDR3 bases: TGTGCCAGCAGTCTTCCCGGCCAAGAGACCCAGTACTTC.

V gene TRBV14 combines with J gene TRBJ2-5; D is possibly TRBD1 (7 bases). The germline V gene has CDR1 SGHDN and CDR2 FVKESK. Trimming stripped 4 bases from V and 6 bases from J, with 18 bases between. The CDR3 runs to 15 residues. The CDR3 spells CASSPITGAGKTQYF. As DNA, the CDR3 is TGTGCCAGCAGCCCAATTACAGGGGCGGGAAAGACCCAGTACTTC. Supplemented by reference TRBV14 and TRBJ2-5, the full variable domain reads EAGVTQFPSHSVIEKGQTVTLRCDPISGHDNLYWYRRVMGKEIKFLLHFVKESKQDESGMPNNRFLAERTGGTYSTLKVQPAELEDSGVYFCASSPITGAGKTQYFGPGTRLLVL.

The CDR3 reads CASSFSLSGVADTQYF. DNA for the CDR3: TGTGCCAGCAGCTTTTCCCTTAGCGGGGTCGCAGATACGCAGTATTTT. J is TRBJ2-3 and V is TRBV9, with 8 nucleotides matching TRBD2. The CDR3 runs 16 residues. Germline-derived CDR1 and CDR2 are SGDLS and YYNGEE. Trimming took 4 bases from V and 4 from J; bases not matched to a gene: 11.

CDR3 DNA: TGTGCCAGTAGTATAGATACCGGGGGGCTTACCGGCTACACCTTC. It specifies CASSIDTGGLTGYTF. The gene calls are TRBV19 and TRBJ1-2; maybe TRBD1 (6 bases). The CDR3 sequence is 15 residues long. Germline V CDR1 and CDR2: LNHDA, SQIVND (reference sequence). Trimming stripped 0 bases from V and 8 bases from J, with 16 bases between.

The V gene is TRBV5-6, the J gene TRBJ1-1; 11 bases agree with TRBD1. This CDR3 has 16 residues. V was clipped by 4 bases and J by 7 bases; unmatched bases: 12. Germline CDR1 reads SGHDT; CDR2 reads YYEEEE. For the CDR3, the DNA is TGTGCCAGCAGCAGGGACAGGGGGATCCTCCGGGATGAAGCTTTCTTT. Its translation: CASSRDRGILRDEAFF.